Sequencing of this T cell receptor (beta chain) was carried out in a study of PD-1 blockade in classical Hodgkin lymphoma. Notes on the study in general: The repertoire differences lack a defined cause, possibly disease activity or prior therapy. Baseline TCR diversity was reportedly lower in newly diagnosed patients than in healthy donors. It was reported as lower still in relapsed/refractory patients. Patients with an early start, nivolumab under 1 year after ASCT, were excluded.

Time point here: cycle 4 day 1 (C4D1), after more than five weeks of nivolumab. All trial patients relapsed after autologous stem cell transplantation. Complete response, partial response or progressive disease was each patient's best response. The assay was immunoSEQ multiplex PCR, and TCRdb's table has in-frame clones only and misses some. This sample yields 20,000 to 25,000 clones, of which 60% to 75% are seen a single time; over 15% belongs to the top ten. Germline V gene sequence: CDR1 SGHRS, CDR2 YFSETQ. The CDR3 is 15 residues long. V shed 4 bases, J shed 4 bases, and the junction held 7 bases outside the gene matches. A remark on this clone: Its antigen is currently unknown.

The sample consisted of peripheral blood mononuclear cells (PBMCs), taken before the fourth cycle of nivolumab. The chain couples TRBV5-1 to TRBJ2-1; 8 positions match TRBD2. This receptor was obtained from a human donor with classical Hodgkin lymphoma. CDR3 nucleotides: TGCGCCAGCAGCAAAGGACTAGCAGATTACAATGAGCAGTTCTTC. Translating it yields CASSKGLADYNEQFF. The whole variable domain, remainder taken from reference TRBV5-1 and TRBJ2-1, is KAGVTQTPRYLIKTRGQQVTLSCSPISGHRSVSWYQQTPGQGLQFLFEYFSETQRNKGNFPGRFSGRQFSNSRSEMNVSTLELGDSALYLCASSKGLADYNEQFFGPGTRLTVL.